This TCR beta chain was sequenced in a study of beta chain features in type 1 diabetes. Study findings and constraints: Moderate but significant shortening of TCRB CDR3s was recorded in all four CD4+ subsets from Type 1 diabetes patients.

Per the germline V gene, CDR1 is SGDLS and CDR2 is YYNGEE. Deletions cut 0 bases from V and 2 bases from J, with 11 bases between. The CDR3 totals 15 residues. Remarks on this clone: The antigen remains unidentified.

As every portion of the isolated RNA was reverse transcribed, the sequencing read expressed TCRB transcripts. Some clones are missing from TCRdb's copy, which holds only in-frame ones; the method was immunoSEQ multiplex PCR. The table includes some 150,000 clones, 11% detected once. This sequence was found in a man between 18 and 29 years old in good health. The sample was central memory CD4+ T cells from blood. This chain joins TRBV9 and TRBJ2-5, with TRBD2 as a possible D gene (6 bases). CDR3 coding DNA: TGTGCCAGCAGCGTAGTACAAGGAGGGCAAGAGACCCAGTACTTC. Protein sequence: CASSVVQGGQETQYF.